This T cell receptor (beta chain) was identified in a study of cytomegalovirus exposure and HLA in healthy donors. Broader study findings: Earlier analysis found most TCR beta V segments productive about 90% or about 30% of the time.

CDR1 MNHEY and CDR2 SVGAGI come from the germline V gene. This CDR3 contains 15 residues. Unmatched junction bases numbered 11, after V lost 5 bases and J lost 6 bases. PCR primers comprised 60 Vbeta and 13 Jbeta primers. Assay used: immunoSEQ multiplex PCR; TCRdb lists only in-frame clones, some missing. Seen here are 100,000 or so clones, 70% to 80% observed once, and the top ten hold less than 3.5%. Of note for this clone: As yet, its antigen is unknown.

The sequenced sample was PBMCs. V and J are TRBV6-5 and TRBJ1-2, with TRBD1 matching 8 bases. This receptor was taken from a female donor in good health and CMV-seronegative. The CDR3 bases are TGTGCCAGCAGTCCCCCTGGGGACAGGCGGAATGGCTACACCTTC. This sequence encodes CASSPPGDRRNGYTF.